The next 15 T cell receptor beta chains were all read from a single sample in a study of sequential checkpoint blockade in melanoma. Produced via immunoSEQ multiplex PCR; TCRdb's table is partial and in-frame only. The sample consists of 1,500 or so clones, just over 20% of them appearing once. Treatment meaning: randomized to nivolumab then ipilimumab (arm A) or the reverse (arm B). The sequences come from tumor tissue (inferred from file names), collected from a patient given nivolumab and ipilimumab in sequence. These receptors were taken from a human donor with melanoma.

This clone was seen a few times. The chain uses TRBV6-8 and TRBJ2-2; 9 bases map to TRBD2. The CDR3 totals 16 residues. Germline lookup yields CDR1 MNHGY and CDR2 SAAAGT. Trimming at V came to 4 bases and at J to 2 bases, leaving 5 bases not matched to a gene. The CDR3 nucleotides read TGTGCCAGCAGTTCCACAGCGGGAGGTAACACCGGGGAGCTGTTTTTT. This sequence encodes CASSSTAGGNTGELFF.

By sample share, this clone is medium-sized. The gene calls are TRBV11-3 and TRBJ2-2; 11 bases are a match to TRBD2. With 3 bases clipped from V and 5 bases from J, the junction kept 5 bases outside the gene matches. CDR1 is SGHNT, CDR2 YENEEA, per germline. The CDR3 runs 16 residues. CDR3 nucleotide sequence: TGTGCCAGCAGCTTCCCTAGGACTAGCGGGACCGGGGAGCTGTTTTTT. Protein sequence: CASSFPRTSGTGELFF.

This clone is labeled medium-sized (0.01 to 0.1%). The chain uses TRBV11-3 and TRBJ2-3, with TRBD2 matching over 8 bases. J was trimmed by 3 bases and V by 5 bases; bases with no gene match: 4. In germline, CDR1 is SGHNT, CDR2 YENEEA. This CDR3 region has 14 residues. DNA of the CDR3: TGTGCCAGCAGCCCCGGGGGGGGGACAGATACGCAGTATTTT. It is translated as CASSPGGGTDTQYF.

The chain links TRBV29-1 to TRBJ2-1, with 8 bases lining up with TRBD2. The CDR3 sequence is 16 residues long. V shed 2 bases and J 8 bases; nucleotides not matched to a gene: 14. From germline, CDR1 is SQVTM and CDR2 ANQGSEA. The CDR3 DNA is TGCAGCGTTGAATTGTGGCGGGAGGTTTCGTCCGATGAGCAGTTCTTC. This encodes CSVELWREVSSDEQFF.

The table lists this clone with a few counts. The chain uses TRBV6-8 and TRBJ2-1; perhaps D is TRBD1 or TRBD2 (6 bases each). This CDR3 has 19 amino acids. Germline values: CDR1 MNHGY, CDR2 SAAAGT. Trimming removed 0 bases from V and 6 bases from J, with 24 bases in between. CDR3 loop: CASSYSIRIGGLMANEQFF. The CDR3 region has the DNA TGTGCCAGCAGTTACTCGATTAGGATCGGGGGCCTCATGGCCAATGAGCAGTTCTTC.

The rearrangement uses TRBV12-5 and TRBJ2-2; unclear D gene. The CDR3 is 13 amino acids. Trimming left V 7 bases short and J 0 bases short, with 6 bases between. Germline CDR1 LGHNT, CDR2 FRNRAP. CDR3 nucleotide sequence: TGTGCTAGTGTGCGTACGAACACCGGGGAGCTGTTTTTT. Its translation: CASVRTNTGELFF.

The rearrangement joins TRBV25-1 to TRBJ2-6; 8 bases agree with TRBD1. V lost 0 bases and J lost 0; bases outside the gene matches: 4. CDR1 and CDR2 (germline): MGHDK, SYGVNS. The CDR3 extends over 18 amino acids. The CDR3 DNA is TGTGCCAGCAGTGAATACTGGACAGGGACCTCTGGGGCCAACGTCCTGACTTTC. Translated: CASSEYWTGTSGANVLTF.

There are many counts of this clone. This rearrangement joins TRBV11-3 to TRBJ1-2; D may be TRBD1 (5 bases). V was trimmed by 3 bases and J by 6 bases, leaving 17 bases between them. The CDR3 has 15 residues. Germline lookup yields CDR1 SGHNT and CDR2 YENEEA. DNA of the CDR3: TGTGCCAGCAGCTTGGACCGTATGCAGGGTCATGGCTACACCTTC. Protein product: CASSLDRMQGHGYTF.

CDR3: CASSRDRGNQPQHF. CDR3 bases: TGTGCCAGCAGCCGGGACAGGGGCAATCAGCCCCAGCATTTT. The chain carries TRBV11-3 and TRBJ1-5; 9 bases match TRBD1. Per the germline V gene, CDR1 is SGHNT and CDR2 is YENEEA. Trimming cost V 5 bases and J 2 bases; bases outside gene matches: 1. This CDR3 is 14 amino acids long.

This clone came up a few times. The CDR3 coding sequence is TGTGCCAGTAGCACGACTGCTTGGGATCAGCCCCAGCATTTT. This gives the protein CASSTTAWDQPQHF. The chain uses TRBV19 and TRBJ1-5; no reliable D call. This CDR3 is 14 amino acids long. Trimming left V 6 bases short and J 5 bases short, with 14 bases between. CDR1 LNHDA and CDR2 SQIVND come from the germline V gene (reference sequence).

This clone was observed a few times. This chain links TRBV28 with TRBJ2-3; D remains unclear. This CDR3 is 14 amino acids long. Germline CDR1 and CDR2: MDHEN and SYDVKM. The V end was cut by 3 bases, the J end by 2 bases, with 9 bases between. CDR3: CASSFNADTDTQYF. As DNA, the CDR3 is TGTGCCAGCAGTTTTAATGCGGACACAGATACGCAGTATTTT.

By share of the sample, this clone is medium-sized. This rearrangement joins TRBV11-3 to TRBJ1-3, with 7 bases identical to TRBD1. CDR3 length: 15 amino acids. Germline CDR1 SGHNT, CDR2 YENEEA. V lost 6 bases to trimming and J lost 4 bases; unmatched junction nucleotides: 9. CDR3 in amino acids: CASSSTGAPGNTIYF. The CDR3 DNA reads TGTGCCAGCAGTTCAACAGGGGCGCCAGGAAACACCATATATTTT.

Relative to its sample, this clone is medium-sized. A junction boundary mismatches the germline segment, possibly from a read error. This chain's CDR3 is CAISRSGRGSTDTQYF. The CDR3 nucleotides are TGTGCCATCAGTCGTAGCGGAAGAGGGAGCACAGATACGCAGTATTTT. The V call is TRBV6-8, the J call TRBJ2-3, with D possibly TRBD2 on 6 matching bases. Germline loops: CDR1 MNHGY, CDR2 SAAAGT. The CDR3 is 16 amino acids.

The V call is TRBV5-1, the J call TRBJ2-7, with 10 positions matching TRBD1. V dropped 0 bases and J dropped 3; count of bases not matched to a gene: 9. CDR1 is SGHRS, CDR2 YFSETQ, per germline. The CDR3 is made up of 17 amino acids. The CDR3 bases are TGCGCCAGCAGCTTGGGACGACCCGGGACAGGGGTCTACGAGCAGTACTTC. The encoded protein is CASSLGRPGTGVYEQYF.

The table lists this clone with a few counts. The chain links TRBV28 to TRBJ2-1, with 7 bases lining up with TRBD2. In germline, CDR1 is MDHEN, CDR2 SYDVKM. V shed 8 bases, J shed 3 bases, and the junction held 7 bases outside the gene matches. CDR3 size: 14 residues. The CDR3 bases are TGTGCCAGCTTAGAAGCGGGGTACTACAATGAGCAGTTCTTC. It specifies CASLEAGYYNEQFF.